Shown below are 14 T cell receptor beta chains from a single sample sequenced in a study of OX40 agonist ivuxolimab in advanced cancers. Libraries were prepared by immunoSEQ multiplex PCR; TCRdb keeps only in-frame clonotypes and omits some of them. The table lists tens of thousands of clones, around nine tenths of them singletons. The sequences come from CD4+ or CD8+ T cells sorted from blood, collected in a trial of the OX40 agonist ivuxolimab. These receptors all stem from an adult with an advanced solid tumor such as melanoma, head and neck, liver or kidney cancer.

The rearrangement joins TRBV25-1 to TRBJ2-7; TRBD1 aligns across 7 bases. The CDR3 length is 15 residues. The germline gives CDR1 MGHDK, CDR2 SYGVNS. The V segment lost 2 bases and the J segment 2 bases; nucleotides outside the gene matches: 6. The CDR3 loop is CASSEPRGQPYEQYF. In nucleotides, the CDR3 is TGTGCCAGCAGTGAACCACGGGGACAGCCCTACGAGCAGTACTTC.

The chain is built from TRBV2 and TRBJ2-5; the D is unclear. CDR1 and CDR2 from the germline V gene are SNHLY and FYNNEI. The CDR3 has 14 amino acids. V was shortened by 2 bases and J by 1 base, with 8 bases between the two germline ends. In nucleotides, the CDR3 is TGTGCCAGCAGTGAATTGGGGATCCAAGAGACCCAGTACTTC. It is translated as CASSELGIQETQYF.

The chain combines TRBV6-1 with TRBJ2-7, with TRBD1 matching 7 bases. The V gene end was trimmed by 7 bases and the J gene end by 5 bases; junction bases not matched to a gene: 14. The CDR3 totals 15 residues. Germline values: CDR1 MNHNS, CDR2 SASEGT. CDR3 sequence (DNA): TGTGCCAGCACCCTACTCGACAGGGAAGGGAACGAGCAGTACTTC. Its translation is CASTLLDREGNEQYF.

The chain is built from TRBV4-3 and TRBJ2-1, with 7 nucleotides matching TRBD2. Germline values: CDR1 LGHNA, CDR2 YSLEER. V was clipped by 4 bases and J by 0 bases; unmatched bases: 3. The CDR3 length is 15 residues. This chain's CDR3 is CASSRGGSSYNEQFF. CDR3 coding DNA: TGCGCCAGCAGCCGCGGGGGAAGCTCCTACAATGAGCAGTTCTTC.

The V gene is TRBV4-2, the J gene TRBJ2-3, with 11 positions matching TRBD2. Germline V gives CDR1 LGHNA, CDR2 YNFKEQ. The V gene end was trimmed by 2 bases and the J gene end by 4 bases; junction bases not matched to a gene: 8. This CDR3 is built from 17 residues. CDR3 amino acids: CASSQHVAGGLADTQYF. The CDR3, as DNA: TGTGCCAGCAGCCAACACGTAGCGGGGGGGCTGGCAGATACGCAGTATTTT.

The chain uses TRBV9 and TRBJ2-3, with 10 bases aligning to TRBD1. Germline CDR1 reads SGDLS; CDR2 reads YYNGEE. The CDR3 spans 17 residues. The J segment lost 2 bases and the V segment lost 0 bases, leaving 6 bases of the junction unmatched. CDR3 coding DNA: TGTGCCAGCAGCGTAGGGGACAGGGGTCCTATCACAGATACGCAGTATTTT. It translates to CASSVGDRGPITDTQYF. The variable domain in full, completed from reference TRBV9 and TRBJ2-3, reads DSGVTQTPKHLITATGQRVTLRCSPRSGDLSVYWYQQSLDQGLQFLIQYYNGEERAKGNILERFSAQQFPDLHSELNLSSLELGDSALYFCASSVGDRGPITDTQYFGPGTRLTVL.

As DNA, the CDR3 is TGCGCCAGCAGCCAAGAGGGAGGGGCCAATGAGCAGTTCTTC. Encoded protein: CASSQEGGANEQFF. The chain couples TRBV4-1 to TRBJ2-1; 7 bases map to TRBD2. J was trimmed by 6 bases and V by 0 bases; bases with no gene match: 2. The V gene's germline CDR1 is MGHRA and CDR2 YSYEKL. The CDR3 has 14 residues.

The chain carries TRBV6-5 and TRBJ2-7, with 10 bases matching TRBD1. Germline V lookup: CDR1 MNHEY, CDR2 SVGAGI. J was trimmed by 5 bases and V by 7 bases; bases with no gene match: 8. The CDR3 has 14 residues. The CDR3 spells CASTPGTGVNEQYF. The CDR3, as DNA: TGTGCCAGCACCCCCGGGACAGGGGTAAACGAGCAGTACTTC.

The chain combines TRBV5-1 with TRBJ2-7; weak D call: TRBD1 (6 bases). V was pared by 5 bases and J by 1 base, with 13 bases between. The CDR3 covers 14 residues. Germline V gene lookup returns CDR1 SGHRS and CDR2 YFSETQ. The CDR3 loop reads CASRSETGSYEQYV. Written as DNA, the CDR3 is TGCGCCAGCAGATCTGAGACAGGATCCTACGAGCAGTACGTC.

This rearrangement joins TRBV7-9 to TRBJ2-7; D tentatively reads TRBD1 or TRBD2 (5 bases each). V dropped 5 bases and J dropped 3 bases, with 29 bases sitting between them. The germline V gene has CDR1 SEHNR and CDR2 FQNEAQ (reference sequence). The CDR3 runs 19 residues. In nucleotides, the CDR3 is TGTGCCAGCAGCGGCCCCGGGACGGACACCGTCAATCTCAACTACGAGCAGTACTTC. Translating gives CASSGPGTDTVNLNYEQYF.

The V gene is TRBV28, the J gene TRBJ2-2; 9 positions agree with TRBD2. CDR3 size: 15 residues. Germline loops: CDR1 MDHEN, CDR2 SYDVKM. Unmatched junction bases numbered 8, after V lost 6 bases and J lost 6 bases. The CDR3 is CASRLAGRGAGELFF. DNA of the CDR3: TGTGCCAGCAGGCTAGCGGGAAGGGGGGCCGGGGAGCTGTTTTTT.

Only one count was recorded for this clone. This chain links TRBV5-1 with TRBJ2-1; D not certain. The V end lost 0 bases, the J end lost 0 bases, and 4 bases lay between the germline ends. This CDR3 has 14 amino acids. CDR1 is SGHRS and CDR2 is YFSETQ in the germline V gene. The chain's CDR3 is CASSLVTSYNEQFF. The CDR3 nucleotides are TGCGCCAGCAGCTTGGTTACCTCCTACAATGAGCAGTTCTTC. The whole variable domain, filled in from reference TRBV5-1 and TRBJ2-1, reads KAGVTQTPRYLIKTRGQQVTLSCSPISGHRSVSWYQQTPGQGLQFLFEYFSETQRNKGNFPGRFSGRQFSNSRSEMNVSTLELGDSALYLCASSLVTSYNEQFFGPGTRLTVL.

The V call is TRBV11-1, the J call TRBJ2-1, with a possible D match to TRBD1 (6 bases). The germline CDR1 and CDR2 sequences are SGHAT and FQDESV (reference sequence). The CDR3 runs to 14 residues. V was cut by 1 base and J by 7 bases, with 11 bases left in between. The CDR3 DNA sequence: TGTGCCAGCAGCTTAGGGGCAGGGGTGAATGAGCAGTTCTTC. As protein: CASSLGAGVNEQFF.

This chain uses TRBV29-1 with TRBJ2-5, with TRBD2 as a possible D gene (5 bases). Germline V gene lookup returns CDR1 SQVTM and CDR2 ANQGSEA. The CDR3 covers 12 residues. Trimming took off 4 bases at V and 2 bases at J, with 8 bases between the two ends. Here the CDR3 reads CSVVWEQETQYF. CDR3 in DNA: TGCAGCGTTGTGTGGGAGCAAGAGACCCAGTACTTC.